A selection of T cell receptor beta chains follows, all from one sample in a study of control samples from healthy donors and cancer patients. TCRdb keeps only in-frame clones here, not all; method: immunoSEQ multiplex PCR. The profile shows 150,000 to 200,000 clones, 70% to 90% of them singletons. The sequenced sample was blood. These receptors were obtained from a man aged 18-30 years in good health. Both conserved end residues are part of each CDR3. The D gene is left open where the match is weak. Clone size is not always given. Where it is, it says once, few, many or a class for expanded clones.

J | D | V | size | CDR3 | DNA
TRBJ2-2 | - | TRBV2 | - | CASSADGAGELFF | TGTGCCAGCAGCGCGGATGGGGCCGGGGAGCTGTTTTTT
TRBJ1-1 | - | TRBV28 | - | CASSFHGVLGTEAFF | TGTGCCAGCAGTTTTCACGGGGTGTTAGGCACTGAAGCTTTCTTT
TRBJ2-7 | - | TRBV4-1 | - | CASSPDLQGAYEQYF | TGCGCCAGCAGCCCCGACCTACAGGGAGCCTACGAGCAGTACTTC
TRBJ2-7 | - | TRBV4-3 | - | CASSQDHRSDSYEQYF | TGCGCCAGCAGCCAAGATCATAGGTCAGACTCCTACGAGCAGTACTTC
TRBJ1-4 | TRBD1 | TRBV6-8 | - | CASRRQGTLGEKLFF | TGTGCCAGCAGAAGACAGGGGACTTTAGGGGAAAAACTGTTTTTT
TRBJ2-1 | - | TRBV6-5 | - | CASSPRDTYNEQFF | TGTGCCAGCAGCCCCCGGGACACCTACAATGAGCAGTTCTTC
TRBJ2-3 | TRBD2 | TRBV18 | - | CASSPRLAGDTDTQYF | TGTGCCAGCTCACCGAGACTAGCGGGGGACACAGATACGCAGTATTTT
TRBJ2-3 | - | TRBV7-8 | - | CASSFITDTQYF | TGTGCCAGCAGCTTCATAACAGATACGCAGTATTTT
TRBJ1-2 | TRBD1 | TRBV7-8 | - | CASSGTGVIGGYTF | TGTGCCAGCAGCGGGACAGGGGTTATTGGTGGCTACACCTTC
TRBJ2-7 | TRBD1 | TRBV3-1/TRBV3-2 | - | CASSQEDRGPEQYF | TGTGCCAGCAGCCAAGAGGACAGGGGCCCCGAGCAGTACTTC
TRBJ2-7 | TRBD1 | TRBV10-1 | - | CASSRGQGASGEQYF | TGCGCCAGCAGCCGCGGACAGGGGGCCTCGGGAGAGCAGTACTTC
TRBJ1-1 | TRBD1 | TRBV2 | - | CASSEAGQVGSAFF | TGTGCCAGCAGTGAGGCGGGACAGGTTGGATCAGCTTTCTTT
TRBJ1-3 | - | TRBV5-5 | - | CASTRVDSGNTIYF | TGTGCCAGCACCAGAGTGGACTCTGGAAACACCATATATTTT
TRBJ2-7 | - | TRBV10-3 | few | CAIKMDGSSYEQYF | TGTGCCATCAAGATGGACGGTAGCTCCTACGAGCAGTACTTC
TRBJ1-5 | - | TRBV19 | - | CASSIPPQPQHF | TGTGCCAGTAGTATCCCCCCTCAGCCCCAGCATTTT
TRBJ1-2 | - | TRBV28 | - | CASSLSGVQGYTF | TGTGCCAGCAGTTTGTCCGGGGTTCAGGGCTACACCTTC
TRBJ2-1 | TRBD2 | TRBV19 | - | CASSVIAGFAYNEQFF | TGTGCCAGTAGTGTGATAGCGGGGTTTGCCTACAATGAGCAGTTCTTC
TRBJ2-2 | TRBD2 | TRBV3-1/TRBV3-2 | - | CASSQGTSEPGELFF | TGTGCCAGCAGCCAGGGGACTAGCGAGCCCGGGGAGCTGTTTTTT
TRBJ2-1 | TRBD2 | TRBV5-6 | - | CASSFTMSGEGNEQFF | TGTGCCAGCAGCTTTACTATGAGCGGGGAGGGCAATGAGCAGTTCTTC
TRBJ2-7 | - | TRBV5-5 | - | CASSLGIYSSTYEQYF | TGTGCCAGCAGCTTGGGTATTTACAGTAGCACCTACGAGCAGTACTTC
TRBJ2-7 | TRBD2 | TRBV28 | - | CASSLRASIAGPYEQYF | TGTGCCAGCAGCTTACGGGCCTCTATAGCGGGACCCTACGAGCAGTACTTC
TRBJ1-6 | - | TRBV6-2/TRBV6-3 | - | CASSYSIQGSSPLHF | TGTGCCAGCAGTTACTCGATCCAGGGGTCGTCACCCCTCCACTTT
TRBJ1-5 | - | TRBV10-1 | - | CASSGGYDQPQHF | TGCGCCAGCAGTGGGGGGTATGATCAGCCCCAGCATTTT
TRBJ1-6 | - | TRBV4-3 | - | CASSQVWGNSPLHF | TGCGCCAGCAGCCAAGTTTGGGGTAATTCACCCCTCCACTTT
TRBJ1-5 | - | TRBV30 | once | CAWSVQGISNQPQHF | TGTGCCTGGAGTGTACAAGGGATTAGCAATCAGCCCCAGCATTTT
TRBJ2-7 | - | TRBV3-1/TRBV3-2 | - | CASNLTGNDYEQYF | TGTGCCAGCAACCTAACAGGGAACGATTACGAGCAGTACTTC
TRBJ2-1 | TRBD1 | TRBV6-2/TRBV6-3 | - | CASRLDRIDNEQFF | TGTGCCAGCCGCCTGGACAGGATCGACAATGAGCAGTTCTTC